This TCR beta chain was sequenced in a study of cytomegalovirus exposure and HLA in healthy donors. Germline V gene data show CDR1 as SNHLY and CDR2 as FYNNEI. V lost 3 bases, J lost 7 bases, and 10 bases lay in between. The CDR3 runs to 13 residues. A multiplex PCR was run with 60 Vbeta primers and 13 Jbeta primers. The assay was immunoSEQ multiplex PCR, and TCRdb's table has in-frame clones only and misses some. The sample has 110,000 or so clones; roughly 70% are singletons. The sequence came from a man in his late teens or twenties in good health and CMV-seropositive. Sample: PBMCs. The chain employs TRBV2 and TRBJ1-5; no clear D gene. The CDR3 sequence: CASSDRFRQPQHF. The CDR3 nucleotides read TGTGCCAGCAGTGATCGTTTTCGGCAGCCCCAGCATTTT.